These 10 T cell receptor beta chains were all obtained from the same sample, sequenced in a study of T-cell memory formation after mild COVID-19. TCRdb re-called the 5' RACE reads through MiXCR, storing one row per CDR3 protein. The sample includes around 340,000 distinct CDR3 sequences, roughly 13% seen only once; the top ten take 20% to 25%. Sequencing input: PBMCs or a T cell subset sorted from them (not recorded which). These TCRs come from a man younger than 30 who had mild COVID-19 (a few samples of this study predate the infection). Cell type and time point are not known.

The V and J genes are TRBV6-2 or TRBV6-3 and TRBJ2-1, with TRBD2 matching 11 bases. The CDR3 spans 18 residues. Germline CDR1 MNHEY, CDR2 SVGEGT. Trimming removed 4 bases from V and 3 bases from J; junction bases left unmatched: 11. The CDR3 spells CASSLLAGGSYIYNEQFF. CDR3 nucleotide sequence: TGTGCCAGCAGTTTATTAGCGGGGGGGTCTTATATCTACAATGAGCAGTTCTTC.

The J gene is TRBJ1-4, the V gene TRBV5-1; possibly TRBD1 for D (5 bases). Looked up from germline, CDR1 is SGHRS and CDR2 is YFSETQ. The length of the CDR3 is 17 residues. With 5 bases removed from V and 5 bases from J, the gap between germline ends came to 22 bases. The CDR3 DNA is TGCGCCAGCAGGCACGTAAGGGTAGGACAAGAAAATGAAAAACTGTTTTTT. It translates to CASRHVRVGQENEKLFF.

This chain links TRBV7-9 with TRBJ1-4; 9 nucleotides agree with TRBD1. V shed 3 bases, J shed 10 bases, and the junction held 9 bases outside the gene matches. The CDR3 spans 15 residues. Germline V gene sequence: CDR1 SEHNR, CDR2 FQNEAQ (reference sequence). CDR3 sequence (DNA): TGTGCCAGCAGCTTCCTGGGACAGGGCCATGGAAAACTGTTTTTT. Protein: CASSFLGQGHGKLFF.

This chain connects TRBV7-6 to TRBJ1-2; TRBD1 matches 10 bases. V was pared by 5 bases and J by 8 bases, with 8 bases of the junction left unmatched. Germline V gene lookup returns CDR1 SGHVS and CDR2 FNYEAQ. The CDR3 is 14 amino acids. The CDR3 DNA reads TGTGCCAGCAGCCCGTTCGGGACAGGGGACGGCTACACCTTC. As protein: CASSPFGTGDGYTF.

In DNA, the CDR3 is TGTGCCAGCAGTTTTAAAGCTAACTATGGCTACACCTTC. Protein product: CASSFKANYGYTF. The V gene is TRBV27, the J gene TRBJ1-2; D remains ambiguous. V lost 3 bases to trimming and J lost 0 bases, with 5 bases between them. This CDR3 contains 13 residues. The germline V gene encodes CDR1 MNHEY and CDR2 SMNVEV (reference sequence).

This clonotype was observed a few times. The chain carries TRBV18 and TRBJ1-1, with D perhaps TRBD1 (5 bases). V lost 5 bases and J 3 bases, leaving 13 bases between the germline ends. This CDR3 is built from 14 residues. Germline loops: CDR1 KGHSH, CDR2 LQKENI. The CDR3 here is CASSGAAEDTEAFF. As DNA, the CDR3 is TGTGCCAGCTCAGGGGCGGCGGAGGACACTGAAGCTTTCTTT.

The V and J genes are TRBV7-3 and TRBJ2-3; 7 nucleotides line up with TRBD2. Germline CDR1 and CDR2: SGHTA and FQGTGA. V lost 0 bases to trimming and J lost 1 base; unmatched junction nucleotides: 4. This CDR3 is 16 amino acids long. CDR3 amino acids: CASSLTRTRGTDTQYF. CDR3 DNA sequence: TGTGCCAGCAGCTTAACCAGGACTAGAGGCACAGATACGCAGTATTTT.

The V call is TRBV20-1, the J call TRBJ2-1; possibly TRBD1 for D (7 bases). Trimming cost V 2 bases and J 9 bases, with 14 bases left between them. In germline, CDR1 is DFQATT, CDR2 SNEGSKA (reference sequence). CDR3 length: 13 amino acids. CDR3 sequence: CSARQGGSGEQFF. CDR3 DNA sequence: TGCAGTGCTAGACAGGGGGGATCTGGTGAGCAGTTCTTC.

With regard to this clonotype: A junction boundary mismatches the germline segment, possibly from a read error. The chain combines TRBV6-1 with TRBJ1-1; 7 bases agree with TRBD1. The germline V gene has CDR1 MNHNS and CDR2 SASEGT. This CDR3 region has 17 residues. Here the CDR3 reads CASSVPGGVLNRPEALF. CDR3 coding DNA: TGTGCCAGCAGTGTGCCAGGGGGTGTTTTGAACAGGCCTGAAGCTTTATTT.

This rearrangement joins TRBV6-2 or TRBV6-3 to TRBJ2-7; D gene unclear. This CDR3 is 13 amino acids long. Germline V gives CDR1 MNHEY, CDR2 SVGEGT. Trimming left V 8 bases short and J 1 base short, with 12 bases between. As DNA, the CDR3 is TGTGCCAGCGGGGATAACAGATCCTACGAGCAGTACGTC. Amino acid sequence: CASGDNRSYEQYV.